These T cell receptor beta chains were read from a single sample in a study of OX40 agonist ivuxolimab in advanced cancers. TCRdb keeps only in-frame clones here, not all; method: immunoSEQ multiplex PCR. Altogether thousands of clones are present, roughly 70% being singletons, with the ten largest covering roughly 40%. The material sequenced was CD4+ or CD8+ T cells sorted from blood, taken in a trial of the OX40 agonist ivuxolimab. These receptors all stem from an adult with an advanced solid tumor such as melanoma, head and neck, liver or kidney cancer. The CDR3 runs from the conserved cysteine through the conserved F or W. D genes are given only for firm matches. Clone size is given for some rows only: seen once, a few or many times, or a class if the clone is expanded.

clone_size | j_call | d_call | v_call | cdr3_aa | cdr3_nt
NA | TRBJ2-2 | TRBD2 | TRBV5-6 | CASSFLAGTGELFF | TGTGCCAGCAGCTTCCTAGCGGGTACCGGGGAGCTGTTTTTT
few | TRBJ2-1 | NA | TRBV11-3 | CASSLNVGFDEQFF | TGTGCCAGCAGCTTGAATGTTGGCTTCGATGAGCAGTTCTTC
NA | TRBJ1-6 | TRBD1 | TRBV5-1 | CASSRDRAVFYNSPLHF | TGCGCCAGCAGCAGGGACAGGGCCGTGTTCTATAATTCACCCCTCCACTTT
few | TRBJ1-2 | NA | TRBV19 | CASWSYYGYTF | TGTGCCAGTTGGTCTTACTATGGCTACACCTTC
NA | TRBJ2-7 | TRBD2 | TRBV19 | CASSLSGGAPWEQYF | TGTGCCAGTAGCCTCAGCGGGGGGGCCCCGTGGGAGCAGTACTTC
NA | TRBJ2-7 | NA | TRBV19 | CASSIGGSYEQYF | TGTGCCAGTAGTATCGGCGGCTCCTACGAGCAGTACTTC
NA | TRBJ2-2 | NA | TRBV6-1 | CASSEGNPTGELFF | TGTGCCAGCAGTGAAGGCAACCCCACCGGGGAGCTGTTTTTT
NA | TRBJ2-1 | TRBD1 | TRBV2 | CASRDRGLYNEQFF | TGTGCCAGCCGGGACAGGGGGTTATACAATGAGCAGTTCTTC
NA | TRBJ2-2 | NA | TRBV28 | CASSLTADNTGELFF | TGTGCCAGCAGCCTGACAGCCGACAACACCGGGGAGCTGTTTTTT
NA | TRBJ2-7 | NA | TRBV2 | CAALIDRMRYEQYF | TGTGCCGCCCTAATTGACAGGATGCGTTACGAGCAGTACTTC
NA | TRBJ2-7 | TRBD2 | TRBV10-2 | CASSDPGGRSTSYEQYF | TGCGCCAGCAGTGACCCGGGGGGGCGGAGTACGTCCTACGAGCAGTACTTC
NA | TRBJ2-3 | NA | TRBV10-3 | CAGRSTDTQYF | TGTGCCGGACGTAGCACAGATACGCAGTATTTT
many | TRBJ2-2 | NA | TRBV6-4 | CASSGDNTGELFF | TGTGCCAGCAGTGGGGACAACACCGGGGAGCTGTTTTTT
once | TRBJ2-7 | NA | TRBV15 | CATSRENSVYEQYF | TGTGCCACCAGCAGAGAGAATAGCGTCTACGAGCAGTACTTC
few | TRBJ1-3 | NA | TRBV11-3 | CASSPGSAGRRGNTIYF | TGTGCCAGCAGCCCCGGGTCGGCCGGGCGGAGAGGAAACACCATATATTTT
few | TRBJ2-5 | TRBD2 | TRBV2 | CASSLTSGSQETQYF | TGTGCCAGCAGTCTGACTAGCGGGAGCCAAGAGACCCAGTACTTC
NA | TRBJ2-3 | NA | TRBV7-9 | CASSTAGTLTYTQYF | TGTGCCAGCAGCACCGCCGGGACTCTAACATATACGCAGTATTTT
NA | TRBJ2-3 | TRBD1 | TRBV13 | CASSSRQGPLYF | TGTGCCAGCAGCTCAAGACAGGGTCCCCTGTATTTT
NA | TRBJ2-1 | TRBD2 | TRBV2 | CASSQTSGSWGEQFF | TGTGCCAGCAGCCAGACTAGCGGGAGTTGGGGCGAGCAGTTCTTC
NA | TRBJ2-3 | NA | TRBV7-2 | CASSSSVSPGRRTDTQYF | TGTGCCAGCAGCTCTTCGGTTAGCCCAGGCAGGAGAACAGATACGCAGTATTTT
NA | TRBJ2-7 | TRBD2 | TRBV11-2 | CASSFGQAGNEQYF | TGTGCCAGCAGCTTCGGGCAAGCGGGGAACGAGCAGTACTTC
NA | TRBJ2-3 | TRBD2 | TRBV27 | CASSPPGAGILTDTQYF | TGTGCCAGCAGTCCGCCGGGAGCGGGAATCCTCACAGATACGCAGTATTTT
few | TRBJ2-7 | TRBD2 | TRBV7-8 | CASSLLSSGSYEQYF | TGTGCCAGCAGCTTATTGTCTAGCGGGTCCTACGAGCAGTACTTC
NA | TRBJ2-1 | NA | TRBV6-4 | CASSEAGGLPNEQFF | TGTGCCAGCAGTGAGGCCGGGGGGCTCCCCAATGAGCAGTTCTTC
many | TRBJ2-2 | NA | TRBV2 | CASTRGPNTGELFF | TGTGCCAGCACCAGGGGCCCTAACACCGGGGAGCTGTTTTTT
few | TRBJ2-2 | NA | TRBV9 | CASSYGSGELFF | TGTGCCAGCAGCTACGGTTCCGGGGAGCTGTTTTTT
NA | TRBJ1-4 | NA | TRBV7-6 | CASSLGPGPKEKLFF | TGTGCCAGCAGCTTAGGTCCGGGGCCGAAGGAAAAACTGTTTTTT
NA | TRBJ2-1 | TRBD2 | TRBV7-6 | CASSQVSGRAGNEQFF | TGTGCCAGCAGCCAGGTTAGCGGGAGGGCCGGGAATGAGCAGTTCTTC
NA | TRBJ2-1 | TRBD2 | TRBV9 | CASSVGLAEYNEQFF | TGTGCCAGCAGCGTAGGGCTAGCGGAATACAATGAGCAGTTCTTC
NA | TRBJ2-7 | NA | TRBV28 | CASSLVEQYF | TGTGCCAGCAGTTTGGTCGAGCAGTACTTC
NA | TRBJ2-7 | TRBD1 | TRBV7-9 | CASRADRGSSYEQYF | TGTGCCTCCAGGGCGGACAGGGGGAGCTCCTACGAGCAGTACTTC
NA | TRBJ2-7 | TRBD1 | TRBV7-7 | CASSLGTGEEEQYF | TGTGCCAGCAGCCTAGGGACAGGGGAGGAAGAGCAGTACTTC
few | TRBJ1-6 | NA | TRBV2 | CARTRPQTNGRLKNSPLHF | TGTGCCAGAACCCGACCTCAAACCAACGGACGGCTTAAAAATTCACCCCTCCACTTT
NA | TRBJ1-6 | TRBD1 | TRBV6-1 | CAILGQGYSPLHF | TGTGCCATTCTGGGACAGGGATACTCACCCCTCCACTTT
NA | TRBJ1-6 | NA | TRBV4-2 | CASSQELMPTGSPLHF | TGTGCCAGCAGCCAAGAATTGATGCCAACGGGTTCACCCCTCCACTTT
NA | TRBJ2-4 | TRBD2 | TRBV2 | CASSGLAGAPNIQYF | TGTGCCAGCAGTGGACTAGCGGGAGCGCCAAACATTCAGTACTTT
few | TRBJ2-7 | NA | TRBV6-5 | CASSYWGYEQYF | TGTGCCAGCAGTTACTGGGGTTACGAGCAGTACTTC
few | TRBJ1-6 | NA | TRBV28 | CASSPGQENSPLHF | TGTGCCAGCAGTCCGGGACAAGAAAATTCACCCCTCCACTTT
NA | TRBJ1-2 | TRBD1 | TRBV4-1 | CASSQEYPDRVAGYTF | TGCGCCAGCAGCCAAGAATACCCGGACAGGGTCGCTGGCTACACCTTC
few | TRBJ2-5 | TRBD2 | TRBV28 | CASSLEASGSSETQYF | TGTGCCAGCAGTTTAGAGGCTAGCGGGAGTTCGGAGACCCAGTACTTC
many | TRBJ1-2 | NA | TRBV15 | CATSSSMITSANYGYTF | TGTGCCACCAGCAGTAGTATGATAACCTCAGCTAACTATGGCTACACCTTC
NA | TRBJ2-7 | TRBD1 | TRBV18 | CASSPRRNRGRPYEQYF | TGTGCCAGCTCACCACGGCGCAACAGGGGTAGGCCCTACGAGCAGTACTTC
NA | TRBJ1-2 | NA | TRBV28 | CASGSGGHGYTF | TGTGCCAGCGGGTCAGGAGGACATGGCTACACCTTC
many | TRBJ2-3 | NA | TRBV7-6 | CASSEGGTDTQYF | TGTGCCAGCAGCGAGGGTGGGACAGATACGCAGTATTTT
NA | TRBJ2-7 | TRBD1 | TRBV28 | CASTPQGQGYEQYF | TGTGCCAGCACCCCGCAGGGACAGGGGTACGAGCAGTACTTC
NA | TRBJ2-1 | NA | TRBV27 | CASSHHPGPSSYNEQFF | TGTGCCAGCAGTCACCATCCGGGCCCAAGCTCCTACAATGAGCAGTTCTTC